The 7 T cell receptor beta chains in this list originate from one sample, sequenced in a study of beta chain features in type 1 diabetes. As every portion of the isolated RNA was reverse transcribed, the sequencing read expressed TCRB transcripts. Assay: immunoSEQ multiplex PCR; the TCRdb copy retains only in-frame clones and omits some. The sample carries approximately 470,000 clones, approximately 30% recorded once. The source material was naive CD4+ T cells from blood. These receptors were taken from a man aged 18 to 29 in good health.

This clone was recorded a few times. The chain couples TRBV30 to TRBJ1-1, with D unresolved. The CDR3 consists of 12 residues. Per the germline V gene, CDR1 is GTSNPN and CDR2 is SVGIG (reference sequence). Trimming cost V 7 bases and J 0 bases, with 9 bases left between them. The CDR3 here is CASGRMNTEAFF. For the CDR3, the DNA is TGTGCCTCTGGGCGGATGAACACTGAAGCTTTCTTT. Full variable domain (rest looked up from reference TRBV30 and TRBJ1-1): SQTIHQWPATLVQPVGSPLSLECTVEGTSNPNLYWYRQAAGRGLQLLFYSVGIGQISSEVPQNLSASRPQDRQFILSSKKLLLSDSGFYLCASGRMNTEAFFGQGTRLTVV.

This chain's CDR3 is CAWKGLRYF. CDR3 nucleotide sequence: TGTGCCTGGAAAGGCCTCCGGTACTTC. The chain employs TRBV30 and TRBJ2-7; D ambiguous. The CDR3 covers 9 residues. Germline-derived CDR1 and CDR2 are GTSNPN and SVGIG (reference sequence). V shed 4 bases and J shed 12 bases, with 10 bases lying between them.

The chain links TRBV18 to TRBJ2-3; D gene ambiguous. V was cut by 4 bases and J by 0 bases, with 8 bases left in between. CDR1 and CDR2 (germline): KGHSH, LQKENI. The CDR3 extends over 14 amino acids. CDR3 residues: CASSLQSSTDTQYF. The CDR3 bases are TGTGCCAGCTCACTCCAGTCTAGCACAGATACGCAGTATTTT.

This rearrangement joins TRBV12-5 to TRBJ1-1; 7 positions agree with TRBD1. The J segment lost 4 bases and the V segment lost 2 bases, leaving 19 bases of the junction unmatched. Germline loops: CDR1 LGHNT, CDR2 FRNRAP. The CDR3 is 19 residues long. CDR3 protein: CASGLQPWTGQELRTEAFF. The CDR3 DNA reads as TGTGCTAGTGGTTTGCAGCCTTGGACAGGACAAGAACTTCGCACTGAAGCTTTCTTT.

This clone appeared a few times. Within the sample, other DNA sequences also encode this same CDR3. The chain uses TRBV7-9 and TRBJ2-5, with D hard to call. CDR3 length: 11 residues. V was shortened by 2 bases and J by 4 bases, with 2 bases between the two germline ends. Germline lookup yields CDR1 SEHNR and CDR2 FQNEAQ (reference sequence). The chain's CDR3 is CASSLSETQYF. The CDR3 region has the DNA TGTGCCAGCAGCTTATCAGAGACCCAGTACTTC.

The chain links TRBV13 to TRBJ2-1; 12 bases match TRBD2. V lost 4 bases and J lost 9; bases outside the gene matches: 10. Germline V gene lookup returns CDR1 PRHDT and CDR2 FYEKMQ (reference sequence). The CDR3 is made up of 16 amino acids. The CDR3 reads CASSSRRTSGKREQFF. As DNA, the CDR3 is TGTGCCAGCAGCTCCCGGAGGACTAGCGGGAAACGTGAGCAGTTCTTC. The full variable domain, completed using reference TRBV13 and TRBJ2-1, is AAGVIQSPRHLIKEKRETATLKCYPIPRHDTVYWYQQGPGQDPQFLISFYEKMQSDKGSIPDRFSAQQFSDYHSELNMSSLELGDSALYFCASSSRRTSGKREQFFGPGTRLTVL.

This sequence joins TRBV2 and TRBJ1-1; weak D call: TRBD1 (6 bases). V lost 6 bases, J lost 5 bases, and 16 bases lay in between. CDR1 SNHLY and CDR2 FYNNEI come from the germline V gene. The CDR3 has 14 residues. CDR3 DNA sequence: TGTGCCAGCAGGGGGACATACGGACAAACTGAAGCTTTCTTT. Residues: CASRGTYGQTEAFF.